The next 2 T cell receptor beta chains were all read from a single sample in a study of radiotherapy plus CTLA-4 blockade in lung cancer. Assay: immunoSEQ multiplex PCR; the TCRdb copy retains only in-frame clones and omits some. The sample lists 30,000 to 35,000 clones; approximately 75% were seen once. Sequenced here: peripheral blood, sampled from a patient treated with radiotherapy plus ipilimumab. The receptors derive from a human donor with non-small cell lung cancer that progressed on radiotherapy plus ipilimumab.

This clone has a single count. The chain has TRBV28 and TRBJ2-3; tentatively, D is TRBD2 (5 bases). The CDR3 is 17 residues long. V was trimmed by 5 bases and J by 2 bases, leaving 20 bases between them. CDR1 and CDR2 from the germline V gene are MDHEN and SYDVKM. The CDR3 nucleotides are TGTGCCAGCAGTGGCAGCGGACCCCAGAAATCCACAGATACGCAGTATTTT. Translation: CASSGSGPQKSTDTQYF.

The rearrangement links TRBV27 to TRBJ1-6; 9 nucleotides agree with TRBD1. With V trimmed by 6 bases and J by 7 bases, 7 bases remained unmatched. Germline CDR1 is MNHEY and CDR2 is SMNVEV (reference sequence). The CDR3 totals 15 residues. CDR3 DNA sequence: TGTGCCAGCAGCTATATGACAGGGGGAAATTCACCCCTCCACTTT. This codes for CASSYMTGGNSPLHF.